This T cell receptor (beta chain) is from a study of blood T cell repertoires in COVID-19. Profiling relied on immunoSEQ multiplex PCR, and the TCRdb table lists in-frame clones only, not all of them. This sample has under 350,000 clones; 75% to 85% occur once, and the top ten carry approximately 7.9%. The CDR3 is made up of 15 amino acids. Trimming cost V 8 bases and J 5 bases, with 21 bases left between them. CDR1 and CDR2 (germline): MNHEY, SVGAGI. The chain uses TRBV6-5 and TRBJ1-2; TRBD1 is a possible D gene (5 bases). The specimen sequenced was peripheral blood. This receptor was obtained from a human donor in a cohort sampled during active COVID-19. CDR3 amino acids: CASAPGQGPPYGYTF. The DNA of the CDR3 is TGTGCCAGCGCCCCCGGGCAGGGCCCTCCGTATGGCTACACCTTC.